These T cell receptor beta chains were read from a single sample in a study of cytomegalovirus exposure and HLA in healthy donors. Sequencing was performed with immunoSEQ multiplex PCR; in TCRdb, only in-frame clones are kept and a portion is missing. The sample yields approximately 79,000 clones, 60% to 80% seen once. The sequenced sample was PBMCs. These receptors were collected from a boy between 10 and 17 years old in good health and CMV-seronegative. CDR3s include the opening cysteine and the closing phenylalanine or tryptophan.

j_call: TRBJ1-3
v_call: TRBV5-1
cdr3_aa: CASSPVGRTGNTIYF

j_call: TRBJ1-2
v_call: TRBV5-1
cdr3_aa: CASSGDIYGYTF

j_call: TRBJ1-1
v_call: TRBV29-1
cdr3_aa: CSVEFRYTEAFF

j_call: TRBJ2-7
v_call: TRBV6-6
cdr3_aa: CASSYSAGPTYEQYF

j_call: TRBJ2-3
v_call: TRBV5-6
cdr3_aa: CASSSLGDTQYF

j_call: TRBJ1-6
v_call: TRBV28
cdr3_aa: CASSFLDSSSYNSPLHF

j_call: TRBJ2-3
v_call: TRBV13
cdr3_aa: CASSASSGTLDTQYF

j_call: TRBJ1-2
v_call: TRBV28
cdr3_aa: CASSLGELDNYGYTF

j_call: TRBJ1-5
v_call: TRBV15
cdr3_aa: CATGDRVNQPQHF

j_call: TRBJ2-6
v_call: TRBV4-3
cdr3_aa: CASSLTEGTGANVLTF

j_call: TRBJ1-1
v_call: TRBV7-9
cdr3_aa: CASSPRTSRDTEAFF

j_call: TRBJ1-2
v_call: TRBV5-1
cdr3_aa: CASSLVLEGDGYTF

j_call: TRBJ1-5
v_call: TRBV4-3
cdr3_aa: CASSQGRQGALGQPQHF

j_call: TRBJ1-2
v_call: TRBV9
cdr3_aa: CASSVGDRMEGYTF

j_call: TRBJ2-7
v_call: TRBV6-5
cdr3_aa: CASSYKGVGGEQYF

j_call: TRBJ1-5
v_call: TRBV9
cdr3_aa: CASSPVEAVQPQHF

j_call: TRBJ2-2
v_call: TRBV7-6
cdr3_aa: CASSLTLGELFF

j_call: TRBJ2-6
v_call: TRBV5-1
cdr3_aa: CASSLELSGANVLTF

j_call: TRBJ1-5
v_call: TRBV7-3
cdr3_aa: CASSATGAGQPQHF

j_call: TRBJ2-7
v_call: TRBV4-3
cdr3_aa: CASSHSGTGEYEQYF

j_call: TRBJ1-3
v_call: TRBV30
cdr3_aa: CAWTGSGNTIYF

j_call: TRBJ1-2
v_call: TRBV5-4
cdr3_aa: CASTSPSRDRGEGYTF

j_call: TRBJ2-5
v_call: TRBV28
cdr3_aa: CASDEASGKETQYF

j_call: TRBJ2-2
v_call: TRBV7-9
cdr3_aa: CASELLRQGMSGELFF

j_call: TRBJ1-5
v_call: TRBV5-6
cdr3_aa: CASSARDSYQPQHF

j_call: TRBJ2-1
v_call: TRBV7-7
cdr3_aa: CASSLAGTGSYNEQFF

j_call: TRBJ2-7
v_call: TRBV30
cdr3_aa: CAWTRGYEQYF

j_call: TRBJ2-7
v_call: TRBV5-1
cdr3_aa: CASSVGQGQVYEQYF

j_call: TRBJ2-1
v_call: TRBV4-3
cdr3_aa: CASSQTGLAVSYNEQFF

j_call: TRBJ2-7
v_call: TRBV7-8
cdr3_aa: CASSGLGHYEQYF

j_call: TRBJ2-1
v_call: TRBV5-1
cdr3_aa: CASSLGLELTFYNEQFF

j_call: TRBJ2-7
v_call: TRBV7-2
cdr3_aa: CASSHGSAPYEQYF

j_call: TRBJ2-3
v_call: TRBV4-1
cdr3_aa: CASSQDWRGNPRQYF

j_call: TRBJ1-5
v_call: TRBV6-6
cdr3_aa: CASLGQNQPQHF

j_call: TRBJ2-1
v_call: TRBV4-1
cdr3_aa: CASSPGRTSGYNEQFF

j_call: TRBJ1-2
v_call: TRBV14
cdr3_aa: CASSQERAKGYTF